The 4 T cell receptor beta chains given below trace back to one sample, sequenced in a study of long-term antiretroviral therapy in people with HIV. The authors ran the immunoSEQ assay, v3.0, at survey level. The assay was immunoSEQ multiplex PCR, and TCRdb's table has in-frame clones only and misses some. The data contain about 16,000 clones, 85% of them seen just once; the ten biggest clones take up 5.2%. Material: unsorted PBMCs, obtained 0.5 years after starting antiretroviral therapy. These receptors were obtained from a woman aged 40 to 50 with HIV.

The J gene is TRBJ1-5, the V gene TRBV4-3, with a tentative D call TRBD1 (5 bases). The germline gives CDR1 LGHNA, CDR2 YSLEER. This CDR3 comprises 15 residues. V lost 1 base to trimming and J lost 1 base, with 8 bases between them. The chain's CDR3 is CASSQGQLSNQPQHF. CDR3 bases: TGCGCCAGCAGCCAAGGACAGCTAAGCAATCAGCCCCAGCATTTT.

The CDR3 reads CASSLVDLNTEAFF. The CDR3 region has the DNA TGTGCCAGCAGCTTGGTGGATTTGAACACTGAAGCTTTCTTT. This chain joins TRBV5-4 and TRBJ1-1; D is undetermined. The germline CDR1 and CDR2 sequences are SGHNT and YYREEE (reference sequence). The ends were cut back, 0 bases at V and 0 bases at J, with 6 bases in the middle. CDR3 length: 14 residues.

The chain joins TRBV19 to TRBJ2-3, with 9 bases fitting TRBD2. This CDR3 is 14 amino acids long. The germline V gene encodes CDR1 LNHDA and CDR2 SQIVND (reference sequence). Trimming cost V 5 bases and J 2 bases; bases outside gene matches: 2. The CDR3, as DNA: TGTGCCAGTAGTGTAGCGGGAGTCACAGATACGCAGTATTTT. Its translation is CASSVAGVTDTQYF.

The chain carries TRBV29-1 and TRBJ2-3; TRBD1 agrees at 8 bases. Germline CDR1 SQVTM, CDR2 ANQGSEA. V shed 2 bases, J shed 3 bases, and the junction held 16 bases outside the gene matches. This CDR3 is 18 amino acids long. Here the CDR3 DNA reads TGCAGCGTTGAATTGGCAGGGGGCCTAATTGGAGCAACAGATACGCAGTATTTT. Its translation is CSVELAGGLIGATDTQYF.